This record concerns one TCR beta chain sequence. Its antigen is undetermined. This entry comes from a study of T-cell reconstitution after alpha-beta-depleted transplantation in children. Preparation of the TCRbeta library was carried out with unique molecular identifiers. One entry per CDR3 protein results from TCRdb running MiXCR on the PCR reads. The data show approximately 500,000 distinct CDR3 sequences, with roughly a tenth seen just once and just over 2% held by the top ten. The study's findings and limits: One year after transplant, T-cell counts and diversity came mostly from newly produced T cells. In some patients, recipient T cells and intrathymic progenitors surviving conditioning explained high day-60 diversity. By about two months after transplant, alpha-beta T cells reportedly arose from several hundred graft clones that had expanded.

V dropped 2 bases and J dropped 4; count of bases not matched to a gene: 5. CDR3 size: 14 residues. Source: PBMCs, taken before TCRalphabeta/CD19-depleted stem cell transplant. The chain couples TRBV23-1 to TRBJ2-7; 7 bases are shared with TRBD2. TRBV23-1 is flagged as an ORF with uncertain function. The TCR sequence derives from a child aged 2 to 10 with inherited bone marrow failure, due to receive a stem cell transplant. The CDR3 is CASSQPGLPYEQYF. The DNA for the CDR3 is TGCGCCAGCAGTCAACCGGGACTACCATACGAGCAGTACTTC.